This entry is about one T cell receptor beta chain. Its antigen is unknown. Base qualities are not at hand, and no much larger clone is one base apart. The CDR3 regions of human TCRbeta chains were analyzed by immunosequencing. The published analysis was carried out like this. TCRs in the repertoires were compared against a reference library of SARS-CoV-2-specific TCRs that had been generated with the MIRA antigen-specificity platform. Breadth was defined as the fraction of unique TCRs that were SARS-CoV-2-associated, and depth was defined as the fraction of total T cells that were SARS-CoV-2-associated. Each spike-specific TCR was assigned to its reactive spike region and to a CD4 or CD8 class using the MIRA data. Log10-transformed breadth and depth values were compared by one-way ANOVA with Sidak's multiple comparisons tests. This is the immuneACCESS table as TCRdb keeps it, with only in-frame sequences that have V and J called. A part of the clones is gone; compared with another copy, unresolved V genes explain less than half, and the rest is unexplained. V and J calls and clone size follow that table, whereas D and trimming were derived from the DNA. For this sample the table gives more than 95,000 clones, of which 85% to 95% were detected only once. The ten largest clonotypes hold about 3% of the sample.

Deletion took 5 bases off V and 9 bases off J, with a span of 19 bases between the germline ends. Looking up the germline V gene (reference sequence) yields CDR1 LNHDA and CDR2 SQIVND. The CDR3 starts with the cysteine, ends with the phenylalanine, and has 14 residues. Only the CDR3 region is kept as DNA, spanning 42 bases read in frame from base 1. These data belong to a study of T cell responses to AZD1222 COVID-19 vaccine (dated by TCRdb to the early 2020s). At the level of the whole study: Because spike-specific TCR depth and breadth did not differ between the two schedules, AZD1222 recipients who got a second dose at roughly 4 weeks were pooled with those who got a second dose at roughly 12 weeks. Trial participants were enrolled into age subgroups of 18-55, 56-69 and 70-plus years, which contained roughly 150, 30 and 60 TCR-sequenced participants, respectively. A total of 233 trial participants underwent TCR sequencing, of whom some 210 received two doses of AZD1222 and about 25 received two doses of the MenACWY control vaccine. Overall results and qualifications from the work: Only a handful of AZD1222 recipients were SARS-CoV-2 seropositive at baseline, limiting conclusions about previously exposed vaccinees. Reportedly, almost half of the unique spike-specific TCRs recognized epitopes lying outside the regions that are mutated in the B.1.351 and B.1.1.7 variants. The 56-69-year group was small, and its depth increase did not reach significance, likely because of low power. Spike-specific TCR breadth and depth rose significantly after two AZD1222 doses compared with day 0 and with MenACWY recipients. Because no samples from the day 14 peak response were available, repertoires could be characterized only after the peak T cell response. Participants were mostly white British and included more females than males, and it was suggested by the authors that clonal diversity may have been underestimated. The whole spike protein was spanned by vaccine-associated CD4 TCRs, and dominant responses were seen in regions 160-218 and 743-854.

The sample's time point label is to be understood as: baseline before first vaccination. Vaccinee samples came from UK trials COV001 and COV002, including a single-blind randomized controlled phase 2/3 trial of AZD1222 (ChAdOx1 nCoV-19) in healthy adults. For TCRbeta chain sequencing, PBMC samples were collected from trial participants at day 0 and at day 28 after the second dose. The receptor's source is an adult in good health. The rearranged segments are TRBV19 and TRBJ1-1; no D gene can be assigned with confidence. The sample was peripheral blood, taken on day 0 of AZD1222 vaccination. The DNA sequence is TGTGCCAGTAGTGCACCGCAGATTTTTTTCCAAGCTTTCTTT. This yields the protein CASSAPQIFFQAFF.